The 26 T cell receptor beta chains given below trace back to one sample, sequenced in a study of shared clonotypes between healthy human individuals. Assay used: immunoSEQ multiplex PCR; TCRdb lists only in-frame clones, some missing. The sample holds around 990,000 clones, roughly 80% seen once. Specimen: memory CD4+ T cells from PBMCs. Subset: CD45RA-negative fraction. The origin of the receptors is a man younger than 35 in good health. Some clones in this sample may be carry-over from other donors' samples.

The chain combines TRBV6-1 with TRBJ2-1; TRBD2 aligns across 10 bases. The CDR3 has 15 amino acids. Germline CDR1 reads MNHNS; CDR2 reads SASEGT. Trimming removed 5 bases from V and 6 bases from J; junction bases left unmatched: 7. CDR3 sequence (DNA): TGTGCCAGCAGTACCGGGACTAGCGACCTCAATGAGCAGTTCTTC. It specifies CASSTGTSDLNEQFF.

The chain has TRBV5-1 and TRBJ1-6, with a possible D match to TRBD1 (5 bases). Germline-derived CDR1 and CDR2 are SGHRS and YFSETQ. CDR3 length: 15 residues. Trimming left V 3 bases short and J 10 bases short, with 17 bases between. CDR3 coding DNA: TGCGCCAGCAGCTGGGGCCAAGGGAGGGACTCACCCCTCCACTTT. It encodes CASSWGQGRDSPLHF.

This clone was seen a few times. This clone may be a read error of a much larger clone one base away. This chain joins TRBV21-1 and TRBJ2-7; TRBD2 was called by the table and not checked on the DNA. TRBV21-1 is tagged as a pseudogene. The CDR3 runs 10 residues. DNA of the CDR3: TGTGCCAGCAGGTTGAGGGAGCAGTACTTC. As protein: CASRLREQYF.

The chain joins TRBV29-1 to TRBJ2-4; 8 positions match TRBD2. V shed 7 bases and J 2 bases; nucleotides not matched to a gene: 10. This CDR3 contains 15 residues. CDR1 and CDR2 from the germline V gene are SQVTM and ANQGSEA. DNA of the CDR3: TGCAGCGGGATTGGGAGCGGGAGCTCCAAAAACATTCAGTACTTC. This translates into CSGIGSGSSKNIQYF.

This clone was observed a single time. The chain links TRBV11-1 to TRBJ2-7; 10 nucleotides match TRBD1. In germline, CDR1 is SGHAT, CDR2 FQDESV (reference sequence). J was trimmed by 6 bases and V by 5 bases; bases with no gene match: 7. The CDR3 is made up of 14 amino acids. The CDR3 spells CASSIPDRGSEQYF. In DNA, the CDR3 is TGTGCCAGCAGCATACCGGACAGGGGGTCCGAGCAGTACTTC.

This clone has a single count. This chain links TRBV13 with TRBJ2-3; D perhaps matches TRBD2 (5 bases). CDR1 and CDR2 (germline): PRHDT, FYEKMQ (reference sequence). CDR3 size: 14 residues. Trimming pared 1 base from V and 4 bases from J, leaving 9 bases between. CDR3 DNA sequence: TGTGCCAGCAGCTTAGCGGGGTACCCAGATACGCAGTATTTT. This translates into CASSLAGYPDTQYF.

This clone was recorded a few times. This chain joins TRBV7-9 and TRBJ2-1; the D gene is possibly TRBD2 (6 bases). CDR1 is SEHNR and CDR2 is FQNEAQ in the germline V gene (reference sequence). V lost 4 bases and J 4 bases, leaving 14 bases between the germline ends. This CDR3 region has 15 residues. DNA of the CDR3: TGTGCCAGCAGCTATGTCCCGGGGGTTTACAATGAGCAGTTCTTC. This translates into CASSYVPGVYNEQFF.

A single count supports this clone. The DNA of the CDR3 is TGTGCCAGCAGTTTCCGGGGGGCCGGGGAGCTGTTTTTT. Translated: CASSFRGAGELFF. This rearrangement joins TRBV28 to TRBJ2-2, with TRBD2 identical over 7 bases. The germline CDR1 and CDR2 sequences are MDHEN and SYDVKM. J was trimmed by 6 bases and V by 3 bases; bases with no gene match: 1. The CDR3 runs to 13 residues.

The chain is built from TRBV7-6 and TRBJ1-1; 7 bases line up with TRBD1. In germline, CDR1 is SGHVS, CDR2 FNYEAQ. This CDR3 comprises 12 residues. V trimming: 5 bases; J trimming: 9 bases; junction bases outside the gene matches: 6. The CDR3 loop is CASSPDRVQAFF. CDR3 nucleotide sequence: TGTGCCAGCAGCCCCGACAGGGTACAAGCTTTCTTT.

The chain has TRBV5-1 and TRBJ2-7; either TRBD1 or TRBD2 may fit D (5 bases each). The CDR3 contains 14 residues. Germline-derived CDR1 and CDR2 are SGHRS and YFSETQ. V was clipped by 0 bases and J by 5 bases, with 12 bases between them. The CDR3 protein is CASSLGGSQDEQYF. CDR3 nucleotides: TGCGCCAGCAGCTTGGGGGGGAGTCAGGACGAGCAGTACTTC.

The V gene is TRBV6-1, the J gene TRBJ1-1, with no clear D. Trimming cost V 3 bases and J 2 bases, with 13 bases left between them. Germline-derived CDR1 and CDR2 are MNHNS and SASEGT. CDR3 length: 15 residues. CDR3 sequence reads: CASSDPRTENTEAFF. CDR3 DNA: TGTGCCAGCAGTGACCCCCGGACGGAAAACACTGAAGCTTTCTTT.

The table lists this clone with a few counts. The rearrangement uses TRBV2 and TRBJ2-5; D is perhaps TRBD1 (6 bases). CDR3 length: 11 amino acids. Germline V gene sequence: CDR1 SNHLY, CDR2 FYNNEI. V lost 4 bases, J lost 7 bases, and 7 bases lay in between. DNA of the CDR3: TGTGCCAGCAGTGGAGGGGGGACCCAGTACTTC. Translated: CASSGGGTQYF.

This CDR3 is CASSLEDPTGYTF. In DNA, the CDR3 is TGTGCCAGCAGCTTAGAGGACCCGACGGGCTACACCTTC. The genes are TRBV7-2 and TRBJ1-2; no clear D gene. The CDR3 has 13 residues. Germline loops: CDR1 SGHTA, CDR2 FQGNSA. V was pared by 1 base and J by 8 bases, with 11 bases between.

V and J are TRBV9 and TRBJ2-1, with 10 bases matching TRBD2. There are 18 residues in the CDR3. J was trimmed by 4 bases and V by 0 bases; bases with no gene match: 10. In germline, CDR1 is SGDLS, CDR2 YYNGEE. The CDR3, as DNA: TGTGCCAGCAGCGTAGAGCTCTGGACTAGCGGAGCTTACAATGAGCAGTTCTTC. Translating gives CASSVELWTSGAYNEQFF.

In the case of this clone: The sample holds other DNA sequences that translate to the same CDR3. The chain uses TRBV18 and TRBJ2-5, with a tentative D call TRBD2 (6 bases). With 2 bases removed from V and 2 bases from J, the gap between germline ends came to 9 bases. There are 14 residues in the CDR3. The V gene's germline CDR1 is KGHSH and CDR2 LQKENI. The CDR3 protein is CASSPGGGQETQYF. The CDR3 DNA is TGTGCCAGCTCACCAGGCGGAGGGCAAGAGACCCAGTACTTC.

The V and J genes are TRBV5-4 and TRBJ1-2; 10 nucleotides line up with TRBD1. CDR3 length: 17 amino acids. Per the germline V gene, CDR1 is SGHNT and CDR2 is YYREEE (reference sequence). V was clipped by 4 bases and J by 2 bases; unmatched bases: 11. CDR3 in amino acids: CASSPGQGPGLNYGYTF. CDR3 bases: TGTGCCAGCAGCCCGGGACAGGGGCCAGGATTAAACTATGGCTACACCTTC.

The chain uses TRBV27 and TRBJ2-5; D assignment may be TRBD1 or TRBD2 (7 bases each). In germline, CDR1 is MNHEY, CDR2 SMNVEV (reference sequence). This CDR3 has 18 amino acids. V shed 5 bases and J shed 5 bases, with 27 bases lying between them. The CDR3 bases are TGTGCCAGCAGTCCGATCTTCCTTCCGAGACAGGGAGGGGAGACCCAGTACTTC. The encoded protein is CASSPIFLPRQGGETQYF.

The CDR3 sequence: CASSLPGTKNEKLFF. The CDR3 bases are TGTGCCAGCAGTTTACCCGGGACGAAGAATGAAAAACTGTTTTTT. The rearrangement links TRBV28 to TRBJ1-4; possible D gene TRBD1, 5 bases. The CDR3 runs to 15 residues. From germline, CDR1 is MDHEN and CDR2 SYDVKM. V lost 2 bases, J lost 5 bases, and 12 bases lay in between. Combining the CDR3 with reference TRBV28 and TRBJ1-4 gives the whole variable domain DVKVTQSSRYLVKRTGEKVFLECVQDMDHENMFWYRQDPGLGLRLIYFSYDVKMKEKGDIPEGYSVSREKKERFSLILESASTNQTSMYLCASSLPGTKNEKLFFGSGTQLSVL.

CDR3 in amino acids: CASSEGPGTNYGYTF. The CDR3 region has the DNA TGTGCCAGCAGTGAAGGTCCCGGGACTAACTATGGCTACACCTTC. This chain joins TRBV2 and TRBJ1-2, with no clear D. The CDR3 is 15 amino acids. V gave up 1 base and J gave up 0 bases, with 9 bases separating them. Germline V gene lookup returns CDR1 SNHLY and CDR2 FYNNEI.

Only a few counts were recorded for this clone. At the DNA level, this CDR3 is encoded by other sequences in the same sample as well. The chain joins TRBV30 to TRBJ1-1; unclear D gene. The CDR3 consists of 13 residues. Trimming removed 1 base at V and 1 base at J, with 7 bases between. The germline CDR1 and CDR2 sequences are GTSNPN and SVGIG (reference sequence). The CDR3 region is CAWSEGWNTEAFF. CDR3 in DNA: TGTGCCTGGAGTGAGGGTTGGAACACTGAAGCTTTCTTT.

A remark on this clone: Within the sample, other DNA sequences also encode this same CDR3. The chain recombines TRBV27 with TRBJ2-6; unclear D gene. V gave up 2 bases and J gave up 0 bases, with 5 bases separating them. Germline V gene lookup returns CDR1 MNHEY and CDR2 SMNVEV (reference sequence). The CDR3 sequence is 15 residues long. The CDR3 nucleotides are TGTGCCAGCAGTTTACTGGACTCTGGGGCCAACGTCCTGACTTTC. Amino acids: CASSLLDSGANVLTF.

This clone occurred once. The genes are TRBV5-1 and TRBJ2-3, with 10 bases matching TRBD2. This CDR3 spans 16 amino acids. Germline values: CDR1 SGHRS, CDR2 YFSETQ. Germline trimming cut 0 bases from V and 2 bases from J; bases unmatched to any gene: 3. CDR3 amino acids: CASSLELAGDTDTQYF. CDR3 bases: TGCGCCAGCAGCTTGGAGCTAGCGGGGGACACAGATACGCAGTATTTT.

This chain connects TRBV6-1 to TRBJ1-5, with 10 bases identical to TRBD1. Germline V gene lookup returns CDR1 MNHNS and CDR2 SASEGT. The CDR3 is 15 amino acids. The trim removed 7 bases at V and 7 bases at J, leaving 10 bases unmatched. This CDR3 reads CASTEGTGAGQPQHF. Here the CDR3 DNA reads TGTGCCAGCACCGAGGGGACAGGGGCCGGGCAGCCCCAGCATTTT.

The rearrangement joins TRBV15 to TRBJ2-1; 8 bases fit TRBD2. After removal of 2 bases from V and 4 bases from J, the junction contained 4 bases not matched to a gene. This CDR3 region has 15 residues. The germline V gene has CDR1 LNHNV and CDR2 YYDKDF (reference sequence). CDR3 sequence (DNA): TGTGCCACCAGCAGAACTAGCGGCCCTTACAATGAGCAGTTCTTC. It translates to CATSRTSGPYNEQFF.

This clone was counted ten times or more. The same CDR3 also results from other DNA sequences found in this sample. V usage is TRBV30 and J usage is TRBJ1-2; D perhaps matches TRBD1 (5 bases). V gave up 2 bases and J gave up 5 bases, with 15 bases separating them. The length of the CDR3 is 14 residues. Germline V gives CDR1 GTSNPN, CDR2 SVGIG (reference sequence). As DNA, the CDR3 is TGTGCCTGGAGTACAGCGGGGGACTGGTATGGCTACACCTTC. The encoded protein is CAWSTAGDWYGYTF.

The chain has TRBV20-1 and TRBJ1-3; D gene uncertain. Trimming removed 5 bases at V and 4 bases at J, with 6 bases between. Germline loops: CDR1 DFQATT, CDR2 SNEGSKA (reference sequence). The CDR3 runs 11 residues. The CDR3 region is CSAEQGNTIYF. The CDR3 nucleotides are TGCAGTGCTGAACAAGGAAACACCATATATTTT.